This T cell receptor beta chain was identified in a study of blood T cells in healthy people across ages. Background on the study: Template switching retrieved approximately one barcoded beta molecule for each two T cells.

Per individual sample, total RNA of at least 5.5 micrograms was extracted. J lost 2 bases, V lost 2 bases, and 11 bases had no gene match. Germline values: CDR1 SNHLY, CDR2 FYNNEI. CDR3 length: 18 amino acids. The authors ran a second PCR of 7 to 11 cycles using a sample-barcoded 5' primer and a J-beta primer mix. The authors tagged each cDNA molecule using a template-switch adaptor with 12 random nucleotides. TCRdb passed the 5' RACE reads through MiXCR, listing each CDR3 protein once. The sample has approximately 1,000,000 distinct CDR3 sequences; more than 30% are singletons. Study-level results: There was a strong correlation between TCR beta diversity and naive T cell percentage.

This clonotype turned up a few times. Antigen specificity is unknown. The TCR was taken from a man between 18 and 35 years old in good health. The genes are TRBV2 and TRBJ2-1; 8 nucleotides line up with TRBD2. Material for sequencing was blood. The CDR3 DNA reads TGTGCCAGCAGTGAAATCCCGTGGGCGGGGGGCCCCTACAATGAGCAGTTCTTC. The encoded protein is CASSEIPWAGGPYNEQFF.